This T cell receptor beta chain was found in a study of OX40 agonist ivuxolimab in advanced cancers. The overall study: Three patients had partial responses: one hepatocellular carcinoma, two cutaneous melanoma. Regarding the study as a whole: Certain nonresponders likewise exhibited a low normalized T-cell clonal expansion.

TCRdb keeps only in-frame clones here, not all; method: immunoSEQ multiplex PCR. Counted here are about 56,000 clones, 82% occurring once; the ten biggest clones make up under 4.5%. The CDR3 totals 14 residues. The germline V and J ends were trimmed by 4 bases and 5 bases, with 13 bases remaining between them. The germline V gene encodes CDR1 SGHRS and CDR2 YFSETQ. Notes on this clone: Its matching antigen is unknown.

This rearrangement joins TRBV5-1 to TRBJ1-5; D is unclear. Sequences were derived from CD4+ or CD8+ T cells sorted from blood, sampled in a trial of the OX40 agonist ivuxolimab. The clonotype originates from an adult with an advanced solid tumor such as melanoma, head and neck, liver or kidney cancer. CDR3 nucleotide sequence: TGCGCCAGCAGCATAGGATACGGCGATCAGCCCCAGCATTTT. Its protein is CASSIGYGDQPQHF.